Below are 21 T cell receptor beta chains sequenced from a single sample in a study of T cell changes during pregnancy in multiple sclerosis. Repertoires were generated with immunoSEQ multiplex PCR, while TCRdb's copy carries only in-frame clones and drops some. This table has 15,000 to 20,000 clones, 87% appearing once. Here the sequenced sample was CD8+ T cells from peripheral blood mononuclear cells, taken in the third trimester of pregnancy. These receptors came from a female donor in good health, enrolled as a control in a pregnancy study.

The V gene is TRBV5-5, the J gene TRBJ1-3, with TRBD1 as a possible D gene (6 bases). This CDR3 is 18 amino acids long. Germline assignment: CDR1 SGHKS and CDR2 YYEKEE (reference sequence). Trimming took 4 bases from V and 1 from J, leaving 21 bases between them. The CDR3 protein is CASSLPRGGAPSGNTIYF. The CDR3 DNA is TGTGCCAGCAGCCTCCCAAGGGGGGGGGCCCCTTCTGGAAACACCATATATTTT.

The chain employs TRBV7-9 and TRBJ2-3; 9 nucleotides match TRBD2. Trimming at V came to 8 bases and at J to 2 bases, leaving 11 bases not matched to a gene. This CDR3 contains 16 residues. Germline loops: CDR1 SEHNR, CDR2 FQNEAQ (reference sequence). This CDR3 reads CASSSPLAGFTDTQYF. The CDR3 region has the DNA TGTGCCAGCTCCAGTCCCCTAGCGGGGTTCACAGATACGCAGTATTTT.

The chain links TRBV5-6 to TRBJ2-7, with D maybe TRBD2 (5 bases). This CDR3 is built from 13 residues. Per the germline V gene, CDR1 is SGHDT and CDR2 is YYEEEE. V lost 4 bases, J lost 3 bases, and 11 bases lay in between. The CDR3 nucleotides read TGTGCCAGCAGCCCCCGGGAACACTACGAGCAGTACTTC. Its translation is CASSPREHYEQYF.

The genes are TRBV28 and TRBJ2-2; tentatively, D is TRBD1 (5 bases). V was shortened by 5 bases and J by 5 bases, with 6 bases between the two germline ends. The V gene's germline CDR1 is MDHEN and CDR2 SYDVKM. The CDR3 loop spans 12 amino acids. Here the CDR3 reads CASSPGTGELFF. The DNA for the CDR3 is TGTGCCAGCAGTCCAGGGACCGGGGAGCTGTTTTTT.

This clone was seen once. J is TRBJ1-2 and V is TRBV29-1; unclear D gene. The CDR3 totals 10 residues. V lost 4 bases and J 11 bases, leaving 11 bases between the germline ends. The germline gives CDR1 SQVTM, CDR2 ANQGSEA. The CDR3 here is CSVVTETYTF. The CDR3 region has the DNA TGCAGCGTTGTCACGGAGACGTACACCTTC.

V gene TRBV7-9 combines with J gene TRBJ2-7, with 10 bases that match TRBD2. The CDR3 is made up of 15 amino acids. Germline lookup yields CDR1 SEHNR and CDR2 FQNEAQ (reference sequence). The trim removed 5 bases at V and 3 bases at J, leaving 7 bases unmatched. CDR3 bases: TGTGCCAGCAGCCAGCACCCTAGCGGGGGCTACGAGCAGTACTTC. This codes for CASSQHPSGGYEQYF.

The chain employs TRBV2 and TRBJ2-5; weak D call: TRBD1 (6 bases). CDR1 is SNHLY and CDR2 is FYNNEI in the germline V gene. V shed 3 bases and J shed 5 bases, with 19 bases lying between them. There are 16 residues in the CDR3. CDR3 DNA sequence: TGTGCCAGCAGTGAGAGGACAGACTCCACCCAGGAGACCCAGTACTTC. Translation: CASSERTDSTQETQYF.

This chain connects TRBV25-1 to TRBJ2-1; tentatively, D is TRBD1 (6 bases). The CDR3 is 17 amino acids. V was clipped by 0 bases and J by 3 bases, with 15 bases between them. Germline V gene sequence: CDR1 MGHDK, CDR2 SYGVNS. The CDR3 bases are TGTGCCAGCAGTGAATATGCGGGCAGGGACATCTACAATGAGCAGTTCTTC. The encoded protein is CASSEYAGRDIYNEQFF. Variable domain in full (rest from reference TRBV25-1 and TRBJ2-1): EADIYQTPRYLVIGTGKKITLECSQTMGHDKMYWYQQDPGMELHLIHYSYGVNSTEKGDLSSESTVSRIRTEHFPLTLESARPSHTSQYLCASSEYAGRDIYNEQFFGPGTRLTVL.

In this sample, this clone turned up once. This sequence joins TRBV7-9 and TRBJ2-2; D is unresolved. Germline lookup yields CDR1 SEHNR and CDR2 FQNEAQ (reference sequence). The CDR3 runs to 14 residues. Trimming took 2 bases from V and 2 from J, leaving 6 bases between them. CDR3 DNA: TGTGCCAGCAGCTTAAACAGTAACACCGGGGAGCTGTTTTTT. As protein: CASSLNSNTGELFF.

The rearrangement uses TRBV7-9 and TRBJ2-3; 13 bases line up with TRBD2. Germline assignment: CDR1 SEHNR and CDR2 FQNEAQ (reference sequence). The CDR3 has 17 residues. With 3 bases clipped from V and 2 bases from J, the junction kept 5 bases outside the gene matches. CDR3 protein: CASSLNGLAGVTDTQYF. CDR3 bases: TGTGCCAGCAGCTTGAATGGACTAGCGGGAGTCACAGATACGCAGTATTTT.

This clone was picked up a small number of times. The V call is TRBV10-1, the J call TRBJ2-7; D uncertain. CDR1 WNHNN and CDR2 SYGVQD come from the germline V gene (reference sequence). There are 12 residues in the CDR3. The V and J ends lost 10 bases and 0 bases respectively, with 10 bases between them. The CDR3 DNA reads TGCGCCATCCCAACCAGCTCCTACGAGCAGTACTTC. It specifies CAIPTSSYEQYF.

The rearrangement joins TRBV7-9 to TRBJ1-5, with a weak D call TRBD1 (5 bases). In germline, CDR1 is SEHNR, CDR2 FQNEAQ (reference sequence). Trimming took 5 bases from V and 6 from J, leaving 14 bases between them. The CDR3 runs to 14 residues. The CDR3 nucleotides are TGTGCCAGCAGCCCGGGGGGTGGGGCTCAGCCCCAGCATTTT. This translates into CASSPGGGAQPQHF.

The chain links TRBV4-3 to TRBJ1-4; 7 bases are shared with TRBD1. Germline lookup yields CDR1 LGHNA and CDR2 YSLEER. The CDR3 is 16 residues long. V was pared by 7 bases and J by 3 bases, with 11 bases of the junction left unmatched. In DNA, the CDR3 is TGCGCCAGCACCCCCAGGACAGGTTCGGCTAATGAAAAACTGTTTTTT. It specifies CASTPRTGSANEKLFF.

This clone showed up just a few times. The chain is built from TRBV6-4 and TRBJ2-3; possibly TRBD2 for D (7 bases). This CDR3 is 13 amino acids long. Trimming removed 4 bases at V and 4 bases at J, with 9 bases between. Germline V lookup: CDR1 MRHNA, CDR2 SNTAGT. For the CDR3, the DNA is TGTGCCAGCAGTGGAGGGGGGGCAGATACGCAGTATTTT. Translating it yields CASSGGGADTQYF.

Here the CDR3 DNA reads TGTGCCAGCAGGATCGGGGGTACGCAGTATTTT. The encoded protein is CASRIGGTQYF. The chain employs TRBV28 and TRBJ2-3; tentatively, D is TRBD2 (6 bases). The germline V gene has CDR1 MDHEN and CDR2 SYDVKM. The V gene lost 6 bases and the J gene lost 8 bases, with 9 bases spanning the gap. This CDR3 is 11 amino acids long.

This chain connects TRBV5-1 to TRBJ2-2, with 7 bases that match TRBD1. V shed 3 bases, J shed 1 base, and the junction held 12 bases outside the gene matches. CDR3 length: 18 residues. Germline loops: CDR1 SGHRS, CDR2 YFSETQ. The CDR3 coding sequence is TGCGCCAGCAGCTCGGACAGGTCCGAACTTTTGAACACCGGGGAGCTGTTTTTT. Protein: CASSSDRSELLNTGELFF. The whole variable domain, filled in from reference TRBV5-1 and TRBJ2-2, reads KAGVTQTPRYLIKTRGQQVTLSCSPISGHRSVSWYQQTPGQGLQFLFEYFSETQRNKGNFPGRFSGRQFSNSRSEMNVSTLELGDSALYLCASSSDRSELLNTGELFFGEGSRLTVL.

This clone has only one observation. The J gene is TRBJ2-7, the V gene TRBV11-2, with D possibly matching TRBD2 (5 bases). Trimming took 3 bases from V and 1 from J, leaving 7 bases between them. Germline V gene sequence: CDR1 SGHAT, CDR2 FQNNGV. This CDR3 is 13 amino acids long. In DNA, the CDR3 is TGTGCCAGCAGCTTTGGGAGATCCTACGAGCAGTACTTC. Translation: CASSFGRSYEQYF.

This chain joins TRBV5-1 and TRBJ1-6, with 12 nucleotides matching TRBD1. This CDR3 comprises 15 residues. Germline values: CDR1 SGHRS, CDR2 YFSETQ. The J segment lost 6 bases and the V segment lost 3 bases, leaving 1 base of the junction unmatched. For the CDR3, the DNA is TGCGCCAGCAGCTGGGGACAGGGGGCTAATTCACCCCTCCACTTT. Protein: CASSWGQGANSPLHF. Full variable domain (rest looked up from reference TRBV5-1 and TRBJ1-6): KAGVTQTPRYLIKTRGQQVTLSCSPISGHRSVSWYQQTPGQGLQFLFEYFSETQRNKGNFPGRFSGRQFSNSRSEMNVSTLELGDSALYLCASSWGQGANSPLHFGNGTRLTVT.

The J gene is TRBJ1-5, the V gene TRBV6-1, with D unclear. Germline V gene lookup returns CDR1 MNHNS and CDR2 SASEGT. The CDR3 length is 14 residues. V gave up 4 bases and J gave up 4 bases, with 11 bases separating them. The CDR3, as DNA: TGTGCCAGCAGTGTCTTGACTGAGAATCAGCCCCAGCATTTT. This translates into CASSVLTENQPQHF.

The J gene is TRBJ2-7, the V gene TRBV19; 10 nucleotides line up with TRBD1. Germline lookup yields CDR1 LNHDA and CDR2 SQIVND (reference sequence). The V and J ends lost 6 bases and 2 bases, in that order; junction bases with no gene match: 4. This CDR3 region has 14 residues. For the CDR3, the DNA is TGTGCCAGTAGATTGACAGGGGGCGCCTACGAGCAGTACTTC. Protein sequence: CASRLTGGAYEQYF.

The V call is TRBV7-8, the J call TRBJ2-3, with a weak D call TRBD2 (6 bases). V was shortened by 5 bases and J by 3 bases, with 18 bases between the two germline ends. This CDR3 comprises 16 residues. In germline, CDR1 is SGHVS, CDR2 FQNEAQ. CDR3 in amino acids: CASSRRDLFRTDTQYF. The CDR3 DNA is TGTGCCAGCAGCCGGCGGGATTTATTTAGGACAGATACGCAGTATTTT.